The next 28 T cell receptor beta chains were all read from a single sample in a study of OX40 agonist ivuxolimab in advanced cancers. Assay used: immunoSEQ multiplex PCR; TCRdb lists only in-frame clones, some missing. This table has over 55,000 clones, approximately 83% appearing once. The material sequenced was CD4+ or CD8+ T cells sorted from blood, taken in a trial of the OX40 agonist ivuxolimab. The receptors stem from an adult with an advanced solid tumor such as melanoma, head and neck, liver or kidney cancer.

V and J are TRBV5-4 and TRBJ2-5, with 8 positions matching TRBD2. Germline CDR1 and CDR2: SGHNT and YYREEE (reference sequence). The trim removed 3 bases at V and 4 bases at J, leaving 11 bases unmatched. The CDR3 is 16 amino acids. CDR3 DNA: TGTGCCAGCAGCTCGAGCGGGAGCAGGCTAGTAGAGACCCAGTACTTC. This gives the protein CASSSSGSRLVETQYF.

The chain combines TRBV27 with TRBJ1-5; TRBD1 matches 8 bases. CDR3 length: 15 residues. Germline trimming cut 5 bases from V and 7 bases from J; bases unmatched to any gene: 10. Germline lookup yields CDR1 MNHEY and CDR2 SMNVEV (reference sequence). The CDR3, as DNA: TGTGCCAGCAGTCCGGGGACAGGAGGGGGACAGCCCCAGCATTTT. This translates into CASSPGTGGGQPQHF.

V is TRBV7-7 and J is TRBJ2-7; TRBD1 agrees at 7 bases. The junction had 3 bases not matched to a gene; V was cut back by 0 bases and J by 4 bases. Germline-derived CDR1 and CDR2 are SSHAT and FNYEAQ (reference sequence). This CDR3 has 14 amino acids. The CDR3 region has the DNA TGTGCCAGCAGCTTAGCTCCGACAGGGTACGAGCAGTACTTC. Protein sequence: CASSLAPTGYEQYF.

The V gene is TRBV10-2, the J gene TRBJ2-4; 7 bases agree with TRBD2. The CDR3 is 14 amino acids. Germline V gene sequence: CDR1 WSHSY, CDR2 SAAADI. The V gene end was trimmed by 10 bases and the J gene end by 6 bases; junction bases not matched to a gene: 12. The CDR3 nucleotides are TGCGCCACCTTCCCGCCAGGACTAGGAAACATTCAGTACTTC. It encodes CATFPPGLGNIQYF.

The CDR3 loop is CAASRADTYGYTF. The DNA of the CDR3 is TGTGCCGCCTCGCGCGCAGACACCTATGGCTACACCTTC. The rearrangement links TRBV6-1 to TRBJ1-2; D uncertain. V lost 11 bases and J lost 4, with 17 bases in between. Germline V lookup: CDR1 MNHNS, CDR2 SASEGT. The CDR3 is made up of 13 amino acids.

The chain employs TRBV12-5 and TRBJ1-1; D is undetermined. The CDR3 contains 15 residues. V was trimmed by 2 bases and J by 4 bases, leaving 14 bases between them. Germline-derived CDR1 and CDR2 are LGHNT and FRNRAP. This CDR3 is CASGLNNPLGTEAFF. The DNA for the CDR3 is TGTGCTAGTGGTTTGAACAACCCGTTGGGCACTGAAGCTTTCTTT.

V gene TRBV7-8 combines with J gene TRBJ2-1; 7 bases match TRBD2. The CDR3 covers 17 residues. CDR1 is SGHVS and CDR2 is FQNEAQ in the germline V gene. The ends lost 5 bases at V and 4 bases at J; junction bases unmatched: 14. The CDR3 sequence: CASSPSRGGSLYNEQFF. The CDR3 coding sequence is TGTGCCAGCAGCCCGTCAAGGGGCGGGAGTCTGTACAATGAGCAGTTCTTC.

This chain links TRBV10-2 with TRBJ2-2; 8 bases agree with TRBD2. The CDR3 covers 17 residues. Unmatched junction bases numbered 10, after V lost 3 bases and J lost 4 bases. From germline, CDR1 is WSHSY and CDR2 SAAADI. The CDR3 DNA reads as TGCGCCAGCAGTGATCTAGGAGCGGGAGTGGGCACCGGGGAGCTGTTTTTT. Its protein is CASSDLGAGVGTGELFF.

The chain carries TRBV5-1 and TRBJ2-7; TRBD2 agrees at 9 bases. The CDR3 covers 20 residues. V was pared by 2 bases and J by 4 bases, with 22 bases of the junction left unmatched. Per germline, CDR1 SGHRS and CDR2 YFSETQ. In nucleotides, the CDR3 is TGCGCCAGCAGCTTAACCCTAACCCCGACTAGCGGACGGGCTGGGTACGAGCAGTACTTC. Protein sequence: CASSLTLTPTSGRAGYEQYF.

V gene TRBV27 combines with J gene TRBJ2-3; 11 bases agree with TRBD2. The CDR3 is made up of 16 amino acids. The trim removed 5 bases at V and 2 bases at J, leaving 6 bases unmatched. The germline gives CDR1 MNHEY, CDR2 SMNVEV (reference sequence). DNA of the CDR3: TGTGCCAGCAGTCCCATAGCGGGAGGGACCACAGATACGCAGTATTTT. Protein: CASSPIAGGTTDTQYF.

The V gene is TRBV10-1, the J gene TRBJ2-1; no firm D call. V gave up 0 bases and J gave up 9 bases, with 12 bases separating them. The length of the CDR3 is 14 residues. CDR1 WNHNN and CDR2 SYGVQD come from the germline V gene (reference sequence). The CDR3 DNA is TGCGCCAGCAGTGAGTCGGTGGGGTCAGCTGAGCAGTTCTTC. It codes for CASSESVGSAEQFF.

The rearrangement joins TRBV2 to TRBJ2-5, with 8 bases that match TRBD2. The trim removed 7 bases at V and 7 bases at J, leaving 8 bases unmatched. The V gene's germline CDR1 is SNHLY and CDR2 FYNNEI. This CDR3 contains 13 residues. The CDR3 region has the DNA TGTGCCAGCACCGAAGCGGGAGTCTTGACCCAGTACTTC. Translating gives CASTEAGVLTQYF.

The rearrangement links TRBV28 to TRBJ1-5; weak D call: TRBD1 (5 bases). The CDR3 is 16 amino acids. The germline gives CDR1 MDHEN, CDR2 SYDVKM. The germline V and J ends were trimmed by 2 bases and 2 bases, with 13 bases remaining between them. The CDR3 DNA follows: TGTGCCAGCAGTTTAAGAGGGGAAGGCGGCAATCAGCCCCAGCATTTT. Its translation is CASSLRGEGGNQPQHF.

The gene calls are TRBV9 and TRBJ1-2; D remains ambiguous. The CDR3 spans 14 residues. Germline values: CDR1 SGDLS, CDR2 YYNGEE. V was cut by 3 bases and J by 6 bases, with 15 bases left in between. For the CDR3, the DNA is TGTGCCAGCAGCGCCCACTGGGGTACGGATGGCTACACCTTC. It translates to CASSAHWGTDGYTF.

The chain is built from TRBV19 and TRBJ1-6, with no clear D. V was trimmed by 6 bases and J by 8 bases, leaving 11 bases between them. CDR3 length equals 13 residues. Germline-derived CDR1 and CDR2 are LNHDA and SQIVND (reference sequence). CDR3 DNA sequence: TGTGCCAGTAGCCCCCTGGGATATTCACCCCTCCACTTT. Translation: CASSPLGYSPLHF.

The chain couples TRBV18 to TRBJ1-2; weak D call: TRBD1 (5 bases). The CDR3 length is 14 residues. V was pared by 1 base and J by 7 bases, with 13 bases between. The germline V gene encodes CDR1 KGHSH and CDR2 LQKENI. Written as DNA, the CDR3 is TGTGCCAGCTCACCACAGATGGCAGGGTTTGGCTACACCTTC. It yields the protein CASSPQMAGFGYTF.

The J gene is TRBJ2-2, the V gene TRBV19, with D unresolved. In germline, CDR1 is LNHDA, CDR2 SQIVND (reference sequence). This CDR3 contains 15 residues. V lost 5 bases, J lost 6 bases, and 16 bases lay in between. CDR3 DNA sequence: TGTGCCAGTAGTCCGTTCAGTTACAGTGCCGGGGAGCTGTTTTTT. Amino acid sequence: CASSPFSYSAGELFF.

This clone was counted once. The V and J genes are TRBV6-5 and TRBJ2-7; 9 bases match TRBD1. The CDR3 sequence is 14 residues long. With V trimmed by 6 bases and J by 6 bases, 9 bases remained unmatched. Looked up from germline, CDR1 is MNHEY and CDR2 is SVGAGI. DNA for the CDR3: TGTGCCAGCAGGCGGACAGGGGCGCGAAGCGAGCAGTACTTC. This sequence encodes CASRRTGARSEQYF.

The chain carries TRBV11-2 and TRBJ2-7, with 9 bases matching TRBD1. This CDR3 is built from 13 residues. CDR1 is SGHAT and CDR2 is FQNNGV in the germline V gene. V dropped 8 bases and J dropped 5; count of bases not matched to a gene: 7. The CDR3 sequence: CASSRRDRDEQYF. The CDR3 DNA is TGTGCCAGCTCCCGACGGGACAGGGACGAGCAGTACTTC.

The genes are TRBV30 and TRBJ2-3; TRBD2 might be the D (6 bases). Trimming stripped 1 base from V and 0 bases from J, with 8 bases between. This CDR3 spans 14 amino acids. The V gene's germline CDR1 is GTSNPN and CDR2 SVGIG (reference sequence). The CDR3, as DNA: TGTGCCTGGAGTGGAGGGACTAGCACAGATACGCAGTATTTT. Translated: CAWSGGTSTDTQYF.

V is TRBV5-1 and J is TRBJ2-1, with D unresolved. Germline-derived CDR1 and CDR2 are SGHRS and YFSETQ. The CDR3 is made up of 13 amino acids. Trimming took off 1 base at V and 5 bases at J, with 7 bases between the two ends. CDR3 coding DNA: TGCGCCAGCAGCTTGCCCCTCAACAATGAGCAGTTCTTC. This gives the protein CASSLPLNNEQFF.

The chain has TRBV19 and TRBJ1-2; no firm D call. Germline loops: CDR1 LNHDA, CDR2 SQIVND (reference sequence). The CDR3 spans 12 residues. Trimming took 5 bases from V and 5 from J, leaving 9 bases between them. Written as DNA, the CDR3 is TGTGCCAGTAGTCCACAGACGTATGGCTACACCTTC. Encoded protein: CASSPQTYGYTF. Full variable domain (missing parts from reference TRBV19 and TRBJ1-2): DGGITQSPKYLFRKEGQNVTLSCEQNLNHDAMYWYRQDPGQGLRLIYYSQIVNDFQKGDIAEGYSVSREKKESFPLTVTSAQKNPTAFYLCASSPQTYGYTFGSGTRLTVV.

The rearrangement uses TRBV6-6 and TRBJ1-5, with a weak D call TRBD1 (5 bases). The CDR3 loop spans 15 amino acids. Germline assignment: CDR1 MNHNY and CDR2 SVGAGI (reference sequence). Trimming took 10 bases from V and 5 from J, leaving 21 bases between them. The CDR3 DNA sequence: TGTGCCACCCTAAAGTGGCAGGGCGGGGATCAGCCCCAGCATTTT. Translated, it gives CATLKWQGGDQPQHF.

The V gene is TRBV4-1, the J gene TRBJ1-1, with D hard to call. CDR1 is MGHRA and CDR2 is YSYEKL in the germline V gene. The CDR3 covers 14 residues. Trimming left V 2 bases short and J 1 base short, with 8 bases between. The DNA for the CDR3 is TGCGCCAGCAGCCAATCTCCCTCGAACACTGAAGCTTTCTTT. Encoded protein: CASSQSPSNTEAFF.

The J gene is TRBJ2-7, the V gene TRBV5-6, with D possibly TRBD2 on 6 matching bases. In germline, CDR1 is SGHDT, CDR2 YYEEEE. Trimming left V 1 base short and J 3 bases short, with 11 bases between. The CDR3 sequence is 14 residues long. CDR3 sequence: CASSLSGLYYEQYF. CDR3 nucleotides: TGTGCCAGCAGCTTGTCGGGACTCTACTACGAGCAGTACTTC.

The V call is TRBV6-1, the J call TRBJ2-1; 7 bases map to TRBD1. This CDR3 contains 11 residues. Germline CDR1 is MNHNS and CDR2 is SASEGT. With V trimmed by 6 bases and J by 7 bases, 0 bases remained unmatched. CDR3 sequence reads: CASRTGNEQFF. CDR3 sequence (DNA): TGTGCCAGCAGGACAGGGAATGAGCAGTTCTTC.

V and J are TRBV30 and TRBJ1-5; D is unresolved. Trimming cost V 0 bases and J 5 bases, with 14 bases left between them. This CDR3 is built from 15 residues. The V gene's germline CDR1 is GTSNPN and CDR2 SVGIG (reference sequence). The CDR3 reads CAWSVPGRRDQPQHF. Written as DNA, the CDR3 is TGTGCCTGGAGTGTACCAGGCAGGCGGGATCAGCCCCAGCATTTT. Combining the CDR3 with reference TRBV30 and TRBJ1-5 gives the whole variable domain SQTIHQWPATLVQPVGSPLSLECTVEGTSNPNLYWYRQAAGRGLQLLFYSVGIGQISSEVPQNLSASRPQDRQFILSSKKLLLSDSGFYLCAWSVPGRRDQPQHFGDGTRLSIL.

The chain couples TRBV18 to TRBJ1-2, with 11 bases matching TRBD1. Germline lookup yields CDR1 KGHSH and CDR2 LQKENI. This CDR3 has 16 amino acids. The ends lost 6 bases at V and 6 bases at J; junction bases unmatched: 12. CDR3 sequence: CASSTGQGAQNNGYTF. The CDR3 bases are TGTGCCAGCTCCACCGGACAGGGGGCGCAGAATAATGGCTACACCTTC. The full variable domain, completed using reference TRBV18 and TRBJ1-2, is NAGVMQNPRHLVRRRGQEARLRCSPMKGHSHVYWYRQLPEEGLKFMVYLQKENIIDESGMPKERFSAEFPKEGPSILRIQQVVRGDSAAYFCASSTGQGAQNNGYTFGSGTRLTVV.